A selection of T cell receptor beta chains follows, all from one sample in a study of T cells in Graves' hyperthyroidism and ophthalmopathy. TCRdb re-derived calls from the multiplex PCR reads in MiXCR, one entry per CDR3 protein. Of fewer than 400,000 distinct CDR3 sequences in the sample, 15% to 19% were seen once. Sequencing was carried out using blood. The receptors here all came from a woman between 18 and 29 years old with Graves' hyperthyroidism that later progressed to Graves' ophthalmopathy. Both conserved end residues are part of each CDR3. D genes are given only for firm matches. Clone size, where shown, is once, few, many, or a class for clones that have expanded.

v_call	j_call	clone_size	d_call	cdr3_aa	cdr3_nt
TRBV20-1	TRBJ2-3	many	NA	CSARRDRSTDTQYF	TGCAGTGCTAGGAGGGACCGGAGCACAGATACGCAGTATTTT
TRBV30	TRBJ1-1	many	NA	CAWAAQGDTEAFF	TGTGCCTGGGCAGCCCAGGGCGATACTGAAGCTTTCTTT
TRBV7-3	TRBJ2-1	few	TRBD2	CASSPSGLAGEKSYNEQFF	TGTGCCAGCAGCCCATCGGGACTAGCGGGAGAAAAGTCCTACAATGAGCAGTTCTTC
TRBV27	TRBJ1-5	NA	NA	CASSIQGPNQPQHF	TGTGCCAGCAGTATTCAGGGGCCCAATCAGCCCCAGCATTTT
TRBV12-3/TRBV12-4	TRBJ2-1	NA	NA	CASSHGHYNEQFF	TGTGCCAGCAGCCACGGACATTACAATGAGCAGTTCTTC
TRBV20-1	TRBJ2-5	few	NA	CSARDIYTETQYF	TGCAGTGCTAGAGACATATACACAGAGACCCAGTACTTC
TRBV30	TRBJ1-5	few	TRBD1	CAWDRGLVGNQPQHF	TGTGCCTGGGACAGGGGGTTGGTGGGCAATCAGCCCCAGCATTTT
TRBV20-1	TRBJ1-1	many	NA	CSAHNMRNTEAFF	TGCAGTGCTCATAATATGAGGAACACTGAAGCTTTCTTT
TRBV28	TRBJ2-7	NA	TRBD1	CASSQLISTGGHEQYF	TGTGCCAGCAGCCAACTAATTTCGACAGGGGGTCACGAGCAGTACTTC
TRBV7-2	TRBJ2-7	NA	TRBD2	CASSLVGTSDYGQYF	TGTGCCAGCAGCTTAGTGGGGACTAGCGACTACGGGCAGTACTTC
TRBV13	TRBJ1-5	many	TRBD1	CASSHGQGGQPQHF	TGTGCCAGCAGCCACGGACAGGGGGGTCAGCCCCAGCATTTT
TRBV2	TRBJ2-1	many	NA	CASSEGRVNEQFF	TGTGCCAGCAGTGAAGGGCGCGTGAATGAGCAGTTCTTC
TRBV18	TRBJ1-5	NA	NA	CASSPSQGYQPQHF	TGTGCCAGCTCACCGTCACAGGGATATCAGCCCCAGCATTTT
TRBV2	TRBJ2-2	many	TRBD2	CASRAPASGRWDTGELFF	TGTGCCAGCAGAGCCCCCGCTAGCGGGAGGTGGGACACCGGGGAGCTGTTTTTT
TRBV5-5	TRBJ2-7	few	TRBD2	CASRLAGGAFEQYF	TGTGCCAGCAGGTTAGCGGGAGGGGCGTTCGAGCAGTACTTC
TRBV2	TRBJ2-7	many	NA	CASSEQAAVRAYEQYF	TGTGCCAGCAGTGAACAGGCCGCAGTACGCGCATACGAGCAGTACTTC
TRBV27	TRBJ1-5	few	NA	CASRWVGQPQHF	TGTGCCAGCAGGTGGGTAGGTCAGCCCCAGCATTTT
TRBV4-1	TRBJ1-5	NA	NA	CASSQDGQSNQPQHF	TGCGCCAGCAGCCAGGATGGACAAAGCAATCAGCCCCAGCATTTT
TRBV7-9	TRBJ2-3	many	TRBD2	CASSGRLAGDQDTQYF	TGTGCCAGCAGCGGACGACTAGCGGGAGATCAGGATACGCAGTATTTT
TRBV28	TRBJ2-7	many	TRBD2	CASSTEAGVSYEQYF	TGTGCCAGCAGCACCGAAGCGGGAGTCAGCTACGAGCAGTACTTC
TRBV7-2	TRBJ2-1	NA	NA	CASSLARGNNEQFF	TGTGCCAGCAGCTTAGCGCGGGGAAACAATGAGCAGTTCTTC
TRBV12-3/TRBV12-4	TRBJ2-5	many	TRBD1	CASTFGTGGETQYF	TGTGCCAGCACCTTTGGGACAGGGGGAGAGACCCAGTACTTC
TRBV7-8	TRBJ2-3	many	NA	CASSSQPTEITDTQYF	TGTGCCAGCAGCTCCCAACCGACGGAGATCACAGATACGCAGTATTTT
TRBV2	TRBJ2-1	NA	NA	CASTLYRPRAPQSWFF	TGTGCCAGCACCCTCTACCGACCCCGGGCCCCCCAGTCATGGTTCTTC
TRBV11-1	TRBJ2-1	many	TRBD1	CASRTAQGARGEQFF	TGTGCCAGCAGAACCGCCCAGGGGGCGCGAGGCGAGCAGTTCTTC
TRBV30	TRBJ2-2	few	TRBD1	CAWSGQGAKKGELFF	TGTGCCTGGAGTGGGCAGGGGGCAAAAAAAGGGGAGCTGTTTTTT
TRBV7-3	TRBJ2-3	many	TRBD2	CASSSGLAGDTQYF	TGTGCCAGCAGCTCCGGACTAGCGGGGGATACGCAGTATTTT
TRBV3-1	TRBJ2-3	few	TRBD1	CASSQNWGRGRGTDTQYF	TGTGCCAGCAGCCAGAATTGGGGCAGGGGGCGCGGAACAGATACGCAGTATTTT
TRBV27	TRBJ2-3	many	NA	CASRKGLSGDTQYF	TGTGCCAGCAGAAAGGGCCTGAGTGGAGATACGCAGTATTTT
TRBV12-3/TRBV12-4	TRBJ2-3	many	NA	CASSLSLSSTDTQYF	TGTGCCAGCAGTTTATCCCTCTCTAGCACAGATACGCAGTATTTT
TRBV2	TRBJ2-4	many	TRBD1	CASGDTGVLAKNIQYF	TGTGCCAGCGGGGATACAGGGGTCCTAGCCAAAAACATTCAGTACTTC
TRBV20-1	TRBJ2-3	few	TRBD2	CSARISGSVTDTQYF	TGCAGTGCTAGGATTAGCGGGAGCGTCACAGATACGCAGTATTTT
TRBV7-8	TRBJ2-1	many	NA	CASSDVGEQFF	TGTGCCAGCAGCGATGTCGGTGAGCAGTTCTTC
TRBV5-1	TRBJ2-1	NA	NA	CASSLEGSRGEQFF	TGCGCCAGCAGCTTGGAAGGGAGTCGCGGTGAGCAGTTCTTC
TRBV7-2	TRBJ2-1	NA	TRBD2	CASSDRNPGLVSTNEQFF	TGTGCCAGCAGTGACCGTAACCCGGGACTAGTTTCAACGAATGAGCAGTTCTTC
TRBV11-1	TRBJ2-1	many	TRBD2	CASSLTSGRPNSYNEQFF	TGTGCCAGCAGCCTAACTAGCGGGAGACCAAACTCCTACAATGAGCAGTTCTTC
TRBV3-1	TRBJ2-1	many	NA	CASSQEWWDSYNEQFF	TGTGCCAGCAGCCAAGAATGGTGGGACTCCTACAATGAGCAGTTCTTC
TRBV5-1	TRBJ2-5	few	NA	CASSKGTPRIQEQETQYF	TGCGCCAGCAGTAAGGGGACACCGAGGATCCAAGAACAAGAGACCCAGTACTTC
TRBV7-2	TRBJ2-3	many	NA	CASSLAFLADTQYF	TGTGCCAGCAGCTTAGCCTTTCTGGCAGATACGCAGTATTTT
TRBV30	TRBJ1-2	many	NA	CAWSTGGSYGYTF	TGTGCCTGGAGTACGGGGGGCAGCTATGGCTACACCTTC
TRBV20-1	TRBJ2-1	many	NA	CSATFSSYNEQFF	TGCAGTGCGACCTTCAGCTCCTACAATGAGCAGTTCTTC
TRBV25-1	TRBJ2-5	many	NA	CASSEFRVKETQYF	TGTGCCAGCAGTGAATTCAGGGTCAAAGAGACCCAGTACTTC
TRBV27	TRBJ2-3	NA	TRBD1	CASSSPATGQDTDTQYF	TGTGCCAGCAGTTCCCCTGCGACAGGGCAGGACACAGATACGCAGTATTTT
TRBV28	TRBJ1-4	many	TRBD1	CASSLGALRDSVNEKLFF	TGTGCCAGCAGTTTAGGGGCTTTGCGGGACAGCGTAAATGAAAAACTGTTTTTT
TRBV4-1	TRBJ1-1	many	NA	CASSPHLEVGTEAFF	TGCGCCAGCAGCCCCCACCTCGAGGTTGGCACTGAAGCTTTCTTT
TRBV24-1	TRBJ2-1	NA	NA	CATRGLYNEQFF	TGTGCCACCAGGGGGCTCTACAATGAGCAGTTCTTC
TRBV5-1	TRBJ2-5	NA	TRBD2	CASSLRLAGVEETQYF	TGCGCCAGCAGCCTTAGACTAGCGGGAGTGGAAGAGACCCAGTACTTC
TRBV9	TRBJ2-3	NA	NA	CASSVESGRSSDTQYF	TGTGCCAGCAGCGTAGAATCAGGACGGAGCTCAGATACGCAGTATTTT
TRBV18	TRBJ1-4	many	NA	CASSPVSGSNEKLFF	TGTGCCAGCTCACCTGTTTCCGGGTCTAATGAAAAACTGTTTTTT
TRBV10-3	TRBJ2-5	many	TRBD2	CAIKGTNEETQYF	TGTGCCATCAAAGGGACTAATGAAGAGACCCAGTACTTC
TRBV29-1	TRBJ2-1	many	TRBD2	CSVDGLAGLSEQFF	TGCAGCGTTGACGGGCTAGCGGGACTGAGTGAGCAGTTCTTC
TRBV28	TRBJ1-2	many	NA	CASSLWGAKGYTF	TGTGCCAGCAGTTTATGGGGGGCGAAGGGCTACACCTTC
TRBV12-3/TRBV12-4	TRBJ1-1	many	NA	CASSLGPHTGNTEAFF	TGTGCCAGCAGTTTAGGCCCCCACACAGGGAACACTGAAGCTTTCTTT
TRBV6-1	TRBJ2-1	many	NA	CASTLSLGAAYNEQFF	TGTGCCAGCACCTTGTCTTTGGGGGCGGCCTACAATGAGCAGTTCTTC
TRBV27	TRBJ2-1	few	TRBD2	CASTYGGLAAPYNEQSF	TGTGCCAGCACCTACGGCGGACTAGCGGCACCTTACAATGAGCAGTCCTTC
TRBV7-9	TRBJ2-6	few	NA	CASSLGKGGANVLTF	TGTGCCAGCAGCTTGGGAAAGGGTGGGGCCAACGTCCTGACTTTC
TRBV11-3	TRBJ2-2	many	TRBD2	CASSKTSGGYTGELFF	TGTGCCAGCAGCAAGACTAGCGGGGGATACACCGGGGAGCTGTTTTTT
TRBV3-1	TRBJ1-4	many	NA	CASSQFRDPEPTNEKLFF	TGTGCCAGCAGCCAATTCCGGGACCCAGAGCCAACTAATGAAAAACTGTTTTTT
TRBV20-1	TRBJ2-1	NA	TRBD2	CSARDPGLAGRFNEQFF	TGCAGTGCTAGAGATCCAGGACTAGCGGGAAGGTTCAATGAGCAGTTCTTC
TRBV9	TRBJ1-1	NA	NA	CASSVVPRASNTEGFF	TGTGCCAGCAGCGTAGTTCCGCGGGCTTCGAACACTGAAGGTTTCTTT